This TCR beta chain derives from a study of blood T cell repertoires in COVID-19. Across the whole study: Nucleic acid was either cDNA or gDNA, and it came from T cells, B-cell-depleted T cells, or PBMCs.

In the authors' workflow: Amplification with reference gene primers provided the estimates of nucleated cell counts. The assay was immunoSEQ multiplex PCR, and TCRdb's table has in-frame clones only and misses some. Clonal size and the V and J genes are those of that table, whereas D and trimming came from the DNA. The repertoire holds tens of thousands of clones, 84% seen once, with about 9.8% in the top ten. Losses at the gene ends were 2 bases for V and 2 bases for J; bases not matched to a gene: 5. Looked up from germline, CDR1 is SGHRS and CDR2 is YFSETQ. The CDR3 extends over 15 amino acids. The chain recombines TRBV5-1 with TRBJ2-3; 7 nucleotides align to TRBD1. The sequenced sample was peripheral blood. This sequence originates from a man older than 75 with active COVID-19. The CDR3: CASSFGDRATDTQYF. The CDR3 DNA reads TGCGCCAGCAGCTTCGGAGACAGGGCCACAGATACGCAGTATTTT.